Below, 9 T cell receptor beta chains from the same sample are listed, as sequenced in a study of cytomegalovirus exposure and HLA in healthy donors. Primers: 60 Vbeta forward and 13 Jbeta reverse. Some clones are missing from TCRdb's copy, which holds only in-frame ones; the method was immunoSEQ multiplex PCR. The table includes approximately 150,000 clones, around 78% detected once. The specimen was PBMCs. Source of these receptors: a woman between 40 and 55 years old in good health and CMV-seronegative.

The CDR3 DNA sequence: TGCGCCAGCAGCCAGATAGTAGGGGTGGAGACCCAGTACTTC. Amino acid sequence: CASSQIVGVETQYF. The chain joins TRBV4-1 to TRBJ2-5; D possibly corresponds to TRBD1 (5 bases). CDR1 and CDR2 (germline): MGHRA, YSYEKL. The CDR3 sequence is 14 residues long. With 3 bases removed from V and 5 bases from J, the gap between germline ends came to 13 bases.

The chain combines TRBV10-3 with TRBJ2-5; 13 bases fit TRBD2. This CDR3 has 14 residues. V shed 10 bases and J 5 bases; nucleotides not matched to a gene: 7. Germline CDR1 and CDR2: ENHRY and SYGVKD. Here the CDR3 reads CATGLAGAEETQYF. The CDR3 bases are TGTGCCACCGGACTAGCGGGAGCAGAGGAGACCCAGTACTTC.

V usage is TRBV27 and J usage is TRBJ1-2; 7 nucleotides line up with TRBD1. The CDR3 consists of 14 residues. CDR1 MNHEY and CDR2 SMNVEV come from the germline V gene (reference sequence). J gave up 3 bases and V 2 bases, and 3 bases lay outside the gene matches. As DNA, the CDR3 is TGTGCCAGCAGTTTACCAGACAGGGACTATGGCTACACCTTC. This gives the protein CASSLPDRDYGYTF.

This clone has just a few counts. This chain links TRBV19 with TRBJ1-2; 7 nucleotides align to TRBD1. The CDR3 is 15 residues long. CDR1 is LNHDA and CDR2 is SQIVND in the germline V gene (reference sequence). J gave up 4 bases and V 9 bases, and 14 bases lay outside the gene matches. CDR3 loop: CASHRDSMKSYGYTF. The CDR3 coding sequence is TGTGCCAGCCATCGGGACAGTATGAAAAGCTATGGCTACACCTTC.

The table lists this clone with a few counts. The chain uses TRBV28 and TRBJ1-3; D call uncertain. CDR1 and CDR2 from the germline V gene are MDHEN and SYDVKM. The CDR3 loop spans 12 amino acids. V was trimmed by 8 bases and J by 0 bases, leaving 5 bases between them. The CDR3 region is CASEGSGNTIYF. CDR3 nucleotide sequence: TGTGCCAGCGAGGGCTCTGGAAACACCATATATTTT.

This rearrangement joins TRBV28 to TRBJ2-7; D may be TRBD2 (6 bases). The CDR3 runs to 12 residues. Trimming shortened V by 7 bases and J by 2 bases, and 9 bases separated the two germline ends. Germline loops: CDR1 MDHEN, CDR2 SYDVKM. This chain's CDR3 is CASTPGAYEQYF. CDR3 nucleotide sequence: TGTGCCAGCACCCCGGGAGCCTACGAGCAGTACTTC. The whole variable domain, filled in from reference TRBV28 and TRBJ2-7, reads DVKVTQSSRYLVKRTGEKVFLECVQDMDHENMFWYRQDPGLGLRLIYFSYDVKMKEKGDIPEGYSVSREKKERFSLILESASTNQTSMYLCASTPGAYEQYFGPGTRLTVT.

CDR3 loop: CASSYSGGLGNTIYF. Here the CDR3 DNA reads TGTGCCAGCAGTTACTCGGGAGGGCTTGGAAACACCATATATTTT. The chain couples TRBV6-5 to TRBJ1-3, with D uncertain. In germline, CDR1 is MNHEY, CDR2 SVGAGI. This CDR3 comprises 15 residues. The ends were cut back, 0 bases at V and 3 bases at J, with 9 bases in the middle.

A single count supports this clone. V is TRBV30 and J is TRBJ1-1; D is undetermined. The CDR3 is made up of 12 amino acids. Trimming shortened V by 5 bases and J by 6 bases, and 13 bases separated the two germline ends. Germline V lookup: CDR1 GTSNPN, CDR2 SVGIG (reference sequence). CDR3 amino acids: CAWQEGKPEAFF. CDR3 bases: TGTGCCTGGCAGGAAGGCAAACCTGAAGCTTTCTTT.

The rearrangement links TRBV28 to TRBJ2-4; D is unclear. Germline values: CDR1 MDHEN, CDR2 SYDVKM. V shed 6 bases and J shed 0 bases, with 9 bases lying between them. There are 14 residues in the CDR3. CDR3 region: CASSRHLAKNIQYF. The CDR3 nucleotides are TGTGCCAGCAGCCGACACCTAGCCAAAAACATTCAGTACTTC.